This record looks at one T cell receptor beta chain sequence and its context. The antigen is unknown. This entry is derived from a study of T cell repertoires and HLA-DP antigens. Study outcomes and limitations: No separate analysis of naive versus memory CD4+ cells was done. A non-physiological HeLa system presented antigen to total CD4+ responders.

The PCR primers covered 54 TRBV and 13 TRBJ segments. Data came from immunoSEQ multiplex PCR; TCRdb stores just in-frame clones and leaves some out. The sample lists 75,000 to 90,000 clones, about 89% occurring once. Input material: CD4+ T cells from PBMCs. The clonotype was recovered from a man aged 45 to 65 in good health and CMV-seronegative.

The CDR3 DNA follows: TGTGCCAGCAACCCGGCGGGGAGAGATGGCTACACCTTC. Residues: CASNPAGRDGYTF. The rearrangement joins TRBV7-9 to TRBJ1-2; D is undetermined. Germline V lookup: CDR1 SEHNR, CDR2 FQNEAQ (reference sequence). The CDR3 contains 13 residues. Trimming cost V 7 bases and J 6 bases, with 15 bases left between them.